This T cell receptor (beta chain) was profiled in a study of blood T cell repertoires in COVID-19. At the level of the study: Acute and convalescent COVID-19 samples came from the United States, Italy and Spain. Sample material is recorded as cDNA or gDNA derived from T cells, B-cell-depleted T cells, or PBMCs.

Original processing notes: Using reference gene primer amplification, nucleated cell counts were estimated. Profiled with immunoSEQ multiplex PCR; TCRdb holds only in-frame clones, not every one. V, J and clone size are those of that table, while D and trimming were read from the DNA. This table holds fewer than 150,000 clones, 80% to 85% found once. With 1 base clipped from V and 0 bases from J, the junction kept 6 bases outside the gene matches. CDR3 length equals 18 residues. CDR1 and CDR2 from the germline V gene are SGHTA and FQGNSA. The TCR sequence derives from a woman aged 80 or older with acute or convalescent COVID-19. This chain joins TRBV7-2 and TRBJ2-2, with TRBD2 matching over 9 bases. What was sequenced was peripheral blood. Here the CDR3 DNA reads TGTGCCAGCAGCTTAGTTGCTAGCGGGGAGCCGAACACCGGGGAGCTGTTTTTT. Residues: CASSLVASGEPNTGELFF.